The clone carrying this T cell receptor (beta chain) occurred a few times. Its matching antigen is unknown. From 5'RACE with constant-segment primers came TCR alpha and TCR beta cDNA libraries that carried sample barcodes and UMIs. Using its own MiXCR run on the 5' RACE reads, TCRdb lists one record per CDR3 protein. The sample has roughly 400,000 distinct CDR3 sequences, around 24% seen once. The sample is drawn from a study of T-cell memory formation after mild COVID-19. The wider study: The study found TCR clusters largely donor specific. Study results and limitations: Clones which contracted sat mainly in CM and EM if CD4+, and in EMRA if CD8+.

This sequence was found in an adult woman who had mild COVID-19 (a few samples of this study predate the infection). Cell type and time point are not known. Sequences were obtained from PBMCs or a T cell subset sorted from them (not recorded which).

For the CDR3, the DNA is TGTGCCAGCAAACTAATGGAGGGACTACCCCACGAGCAGTACTTC. Amino acid sequence: CASKLMEGLPHEQYF. This chain links TRBV6-5 with TRBJ2-7, with 7 bases identical to TRBD2. After removal of 7 bases from V and 5 bases from J, the junction contained 14 bases not matched to a gene. The CDR3 consists of 15 residues. Germline CDR1 and CDR2: MNHEY and SVGAGI.